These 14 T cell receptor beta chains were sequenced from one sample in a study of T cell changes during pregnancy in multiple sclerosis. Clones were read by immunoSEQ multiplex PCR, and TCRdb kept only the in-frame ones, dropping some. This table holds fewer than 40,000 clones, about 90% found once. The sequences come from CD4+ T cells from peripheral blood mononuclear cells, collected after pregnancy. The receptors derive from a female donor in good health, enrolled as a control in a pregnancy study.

The CDR3 DNA reads as TGTGCCAGCAGCCTCTACGATACGGGGGAGCTGTTTTTT. It yields the protein CASSLYDTGELFF. J is TRBJ2-2 and V is TRBV7-8; unclear D gene. CDR1 SGHVS and CDR2 FQNEAQ come from the germline V gene. V was cut by 5 bases and J by 8 bases, with 12 bases left in between. This CDR3 region has 13 residues. Drawing the rest from reference TRBV7-8 and TRBJ2-2, the complete variable domain is GAGVSQSPRYKVAKRGQDVALRCDPISGHVSLFWYQQALGQGPEFLTYFQNEAQLDKSGLPSDRFFAERPEGSVSTLKIQRTQQEDSAVYLCASSLYDTGELFFGEGSRLTVL.

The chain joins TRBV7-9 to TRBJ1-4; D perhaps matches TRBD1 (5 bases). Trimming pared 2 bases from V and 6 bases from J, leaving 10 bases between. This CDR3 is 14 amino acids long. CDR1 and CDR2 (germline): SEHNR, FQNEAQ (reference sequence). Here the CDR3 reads CASSLSGLDEKLFF. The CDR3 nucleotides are TGTGCCAGCAGCTTATCAGGGTTAGATGAAAAACTGTTTTTT. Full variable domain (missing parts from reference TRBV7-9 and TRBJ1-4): DTGVSQNPRHKITKRGQNVTFRCDPISEHNRLYWYRQTLGQGPEFLTYFQNEAQLEKSRLLSDRFSAERPKGSFSTLEIQRTEQGDSAMYLCASSLSGLDEKLFFGSGTQLSVL.

Here the CDR3 reads CASTRGRSSYEQYF. In nucleotides, the CDR3 is TGTGCCAGCACAAGAGGCCGGAGCTCCTACGAGCAGTACTTC. This chain joins TRBV2 and TRBJ2-7; D remains unclear. The germline V and J ends were trimmed by 7 bases and 0 bases, with 13 bases remaining between them. CDR3 length: 14 amino acids. Per germline, CDR1 SNHLY and CDR2 FYNNEI.

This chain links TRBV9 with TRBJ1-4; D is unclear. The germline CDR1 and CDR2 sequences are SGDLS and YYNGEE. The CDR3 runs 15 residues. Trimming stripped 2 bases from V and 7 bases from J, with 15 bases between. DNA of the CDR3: TGTGCCAGCAGCGTTAGCTGGACTGGATCTGAAAAACTGTTTTTT. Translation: CASSVSWTGSEKLFF.

This chain's CDR3 is CASSPYNEQFF. CDR3 nucleotide sequence: TGTGCCAGCAGTCCGTACAATGAGCAGTTCTTC. The chain joins TRBV6-5 to TRBJ2-1, with unresolved D. The germline gives CDR1 MNHEY, CDR2 SVGAGI. CDR3 size: 11 residues. V was cut by 5 bases and J by 4 bases, with 3 bases left in between.

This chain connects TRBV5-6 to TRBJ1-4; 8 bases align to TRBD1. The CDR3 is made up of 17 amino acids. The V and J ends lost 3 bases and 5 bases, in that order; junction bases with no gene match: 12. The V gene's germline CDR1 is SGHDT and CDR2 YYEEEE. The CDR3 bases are TGTGCCAGCAGCTCCTACACTAGGACAGGGAAGAATGAAAAACTGTTTTTT. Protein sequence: CASSSYTRTGKNEKLFF.

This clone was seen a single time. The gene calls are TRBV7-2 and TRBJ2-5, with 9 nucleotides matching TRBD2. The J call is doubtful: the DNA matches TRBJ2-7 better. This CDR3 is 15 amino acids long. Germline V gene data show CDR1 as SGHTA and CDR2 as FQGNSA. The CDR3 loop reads CASSRTSGPSYEQYF. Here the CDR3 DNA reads TGTGCCAGCAGCCGAACTAGCGGGCCCTCCTACGAGCAGTACTTC.

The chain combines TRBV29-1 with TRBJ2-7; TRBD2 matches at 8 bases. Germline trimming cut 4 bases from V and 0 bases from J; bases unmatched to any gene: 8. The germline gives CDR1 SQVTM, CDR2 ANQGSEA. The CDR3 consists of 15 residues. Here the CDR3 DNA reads TGCAGCGTTGGGGGACGGGGGGGACTCTCCTACGAGCAGTACTTC. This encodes CSVGGRGGLSYEQYF.

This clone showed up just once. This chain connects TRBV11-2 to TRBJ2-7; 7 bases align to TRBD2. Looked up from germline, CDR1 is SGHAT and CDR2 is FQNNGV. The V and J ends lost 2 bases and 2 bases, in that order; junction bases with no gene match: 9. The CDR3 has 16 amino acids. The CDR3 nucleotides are TGTGCCAGCAGCTTAATCCGGACTAGTCTCACCTACGAGCAGTACTTC. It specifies CASSLIRTSLTYEQYF.

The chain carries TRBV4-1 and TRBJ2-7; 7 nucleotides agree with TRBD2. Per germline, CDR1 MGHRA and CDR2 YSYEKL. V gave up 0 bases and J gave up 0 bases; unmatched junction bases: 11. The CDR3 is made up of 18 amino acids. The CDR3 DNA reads TGCGCCAGCAGCCAAGAAAGATGGCTAGCGGATAGCTCCTACGAGCAGTACTTC. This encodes CASSQERWLADSSYEQYF.

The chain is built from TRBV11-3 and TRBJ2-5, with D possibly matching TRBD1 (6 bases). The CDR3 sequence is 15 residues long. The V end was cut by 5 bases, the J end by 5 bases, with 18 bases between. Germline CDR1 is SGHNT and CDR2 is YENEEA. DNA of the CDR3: TGTGCCAGCAGCCCCCGGGATGGGGGCAGGGAGACCCAGTACTTC. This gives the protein CASSPRDGGRETQYF.

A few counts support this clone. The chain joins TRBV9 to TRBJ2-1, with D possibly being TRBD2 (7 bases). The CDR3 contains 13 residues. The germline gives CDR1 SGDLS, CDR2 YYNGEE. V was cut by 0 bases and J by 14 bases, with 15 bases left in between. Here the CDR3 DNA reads TGTGCCAGCAGCGTAGTGTCGGGGGGCTTAGAGTTCTTC. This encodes CASSVVSGGLEFF.

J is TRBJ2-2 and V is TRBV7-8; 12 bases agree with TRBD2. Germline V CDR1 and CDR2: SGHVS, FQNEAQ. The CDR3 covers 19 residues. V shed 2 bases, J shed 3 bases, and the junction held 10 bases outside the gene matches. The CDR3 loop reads CASSLRPSGRALYTGELFF. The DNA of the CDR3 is TGTGCCAGCAGCTTACGGCCTAGCGGGAGGGCCCTCTACACCGGGGAGCTGTTTTTT.

The CDR3 spells CASSFSSSYEQYF. In DNA, the CDR3 is TGTGCCAGCAGCTTTTCCAGCTCCTACGAGCAGTACTTC. The chain combines TRBV11-2 with TRBJ2-7; D is uncertain. Trimming stripped 3 bases from V and 0 bases from J, with 6 bases between. Germline CDR1 is SGHAT and CDR2 is FQNNGV. This CDR3 is 13 amino acids long.